This T cell receptor beta chain was captured by sequencing in a study of cytomegalovirus exposure and HLA in healthy donors. CDR1 and CDR2 (germline): GTSNPN, SVGIG (reference sequence). Trimming stripped 5 bases from V and 3 bases from J, with 7 bases between. The CDR3 length is 11 residues. With respect to this clone: Different DNA sequences within this sample yield the same CDR3.

The PCR was carried out with 60 Vbeta primers and 13 Jbeta primers. TCRdb's copy holds only in-frame clones and misses some; the assay was immunoSEQ multiplex PCR. The profile covers about 190,000 clones, with roughly 80% appearing a single time and 1.5% to 2% taken by the ten largest. This receptor was identified in a young woman in good health and CMV-seronegative. The specimen sequenced was PBMCs. The rearrangement joins TRBV30 to TRBJ1-1; D is unresolved. The CDR3 nucleotides are TGTGCCTGGTCTCAGGACACTGAAGCTTTCTTT. This gives the protein CAWSQDTEAFF.